The entry below gives a single T cell receptor (beta chain) sequence along with its context. Its target is unknown. Per germline, CDR1 KGHSH and CDR2 LQKENI. The V gene lost 0 bases and the J gene lost 7 bases, with 13 bases spanning the gap. The CDR3 runs to 14 residues. This entry is derived from a study of OX40 agonist ivuxolimab in advanced cancers. Looking at the study overall: Ivuxolimab, an agonist antibody against OX40 (CD134), was given to patients. General study findings and limits: Some nonresponders also had low normalized T-cell clonal expansion. Average numbers of expanded clones were greater in CD8+ T cells than in CD4+.

The assay was immunoSEQ multiplex PCR, and TCRdb's table has in-frame clones only and misses some. The table records fewer than 90,000 clones, more than 70% of them present only once. Individuals having autoimmune disease history or systemic immunosuppression were not enrolled. Here the sequenced sample was CD4+ or CD8+ T cells sorted from blood, taken in a trial of the OX40 agonist ivuxolimab. The receptor was isolated from an adult with an advanced solid tumor such as melanoma, head and neck, liver or kidney cancer. The chain recombines TRBV18 with TRBJ2-7, with D possibly being TRBD2 (7 bases). CDR3 residues: CASSPPGGQREQYF. The DNA of the CDR3 is TGTGCCAGCTCACCACCGGGGGGGCAAAGGGAGCAGTACTTC.